The 16 T cell receptor beta chains presented below share a single source sample, sequenced in a study of blood T cell repertoires in COVID-19. Profiling relied on immunoSEQ multiplex PCR, and the TCRdb table lists in-frame clones only, not all of them. The table has tens of thousands of clones, roughly nine tenths seen once. The sequenced material came from peripheral blood. These receptors were obtained from a man between 45 and 60 years old with acute or convalescent COVID-19.

This clone has only one observation. This chain connects TRBV7-6 to TRBJ2-5; D call uncertain. CDR3 length: 11 amino acids. V was cut by 4 bases and J by 2 bases, with 2 bases left in between. Germline values: CDR1 SGHVS, CDR2 FNYEAQ. Here the CDR3 reads CASSSQETQYF. In DNA form, the CDR3 reads TGTGCCAGCAGCTCACAAGAGACCCAGTACTTC.

The chain uses TRBV4-3 and TRBJ2-2; 10 bases align to TRBD2. Germline V gives CDR1 LGHNA, CDR2 YSLEER. Trimming removed 4 bases from V and 7 bases from J; junction bases left unmatched: 12. This CDR3 region has 17 residues. The chain's CDR3 is CASSPRERGGRGGELFF. The CDR3 DNA follows: TGCGCCAGCAGCCCAAGGGAGCGGGGGGGCCGGGGCGGGGAGCTGTTTTTT.

This chain connects TRBV19 to TRBJ1-5; possible D gene TRBD1, 6 bases. V lost 5 bases and J lost 5, with 13 bases in between. This CDR3 has 14 residues. Germline loops: CDR1 LNHDA, CDR2 SQIVND (reference sequence). The CDR3 nucleotides read TGTGCCAGTAGTCCGGTGGACAGTTATCAGCCCCAGCATTTT. This codes for CASSPVDSYQPQHF. Supplemented by reference TRBV19 and TRBJ1-5, the full variable domain reads DGGITQSPKYLFRKEGQNVTLSCEQNLNHDAMYWYRQDPGQGLRLIYYSQIVNDFQKGDIAEGYSVSREKKESFPLTVTSAQKNPTAFYLCASSPVDSYQPQHFGDGTRLSIL.

The V call is TRBV18, the J call TRBJ2-7; 9 bases are shared with TRBD2. This CDR3 spans 15 amino acids. Germline trimming cut 3 bases from V and 4 bases from J; bases unmatched to any gene: 7. Germline V gives CDR1 KGHSH, CDR2 LQKENI. The DNA for the CDR3 is TGTGCCAGCTCACCCCTAGCGGGGAGCCGATACGAGCAGTACTTC. Its protein product is CASSPLAGSRYEQYF.

This sequence joins TRBV7-8 and TRBJ1-1; D not resolved. Germline CDR1 reads SGHVS; CDR2 reads FQNEAQ. The length of the CDR3 is 14 residues. Trimming left V 1 base short and J 3 bases short, with 9 bases between. CDR3 amino acids: CASSLDVSYTEAFF. DNA of the CDR3: TGTGCCAGCAGCTTAGACGTCAGTTACACTGAAGCTTTCTTT.

This sequence joins TRBV21-1 and TRBJ2-7; the table names TRBD1, a call not compared with the DNA. TRBV21-1 counts as a pseudogene. The CDR3 spans 16 residues. The CDR3 region has the DNA TGTGCCAGCAGTGACGGACAGGGGTTATACTCCTACGAGCAGTACTTC. Translated, it gives CASSDGQGLYSYEQYF.

The chain carries TRBV7-2 and TRBJ1-2, with D possibly being TRBD1 (5 bases). The CDR3 totals 16 residues. V was clipped by 5 bases and J by 0 bases, with 16 bases between them. Germline CDR1 SGHTA, CDR2 FQGNSA. The CDR3 DNA is TGTGCCAGCAGCCTTTCCCCGGGGGTCGCTAACTATGGCTACACCTTC. Its translation is CASSLSPGVANYGYTF.

The rearrangement uses TRBV18 and TRBJ1-4, with D possibly TRBD1 on 5 matching bases. The CDR3 is made up of 14 amino acids. V gave up 8 bases and J gave up 8 bases, with 18 bases separating them. Looked up from germline, CDR1 is KGHSH and CDR2 is LQKENI. The CDR3 DNA is TGTGCCAGCAGCCTGGGGACTGCAGGAGAAAAACTGTTTTTT. This encodes CASSLGTAGEKLFF. Full variable domain (remainder filled in from reference TRBV18 and TRBJ1-4): NAGVMQNPRHLVRRRGQEARLRCSPMKGHSHVYWYRQLPEEGLKFMVYLQKENIIDESGMPKERFSAEFPKEGPSILRIQQVVRGDSAAYFCASSLGTAGEKLFFGSGTQLSVL.

This clone was recorded a few times. The CDR3 here is CASSQQGRNQPQHF. Written as DNA, the CDR3 is TGTGCCAGCAGCCAACAAGGGAGGAATCAGCCCCAGCATTTT. This rearrangement joins TRBV4-2 to TRBJ1-5; D remains ambiguous. The ends were cut back, 2 bases at V and 4 bases at J, with 9 bases in the middle. Germline V gene lookup returns CDR1 LGHNA and CDR2 YNFKEQ. The CDR3 has 14 residues.

About this clone itself: This sample also contains other DNA sequences that code for the same CDR3. This chain links TRBV2 with TRBJ1-4; no clear D gene. V was pared by 6 bases and J by 2 bases, with 7 bases between. Germline assignment: CDR1 SNHLY and CDR2 FYNNEI. CDR3 length: 13 residues. In DNA form, the CDR3 reads TGTGCCAGCAGCCATCGGACTAATGAAAAACTGTTTTTT. Amino acids: CASSHRTNEKLFF.

This chain uses TRBV10-1 with TRBJ2-5; TRBD1 is a possible D gene (6 bases). From germline, CDR1 is WNHNN and CDR2 SYGVQD (reference sequence). This CDR3 has 14 residues. V gave up 3 bases and J gave up 2 bases, with 10 bases separating them. The CDR3 sequence is CASSDRGLQETQYF. DNA of the CDR3: TGCGCCAGCAGTGACAGGGGTCTACAAGAGACCCAGTACTTC.

The rearrangement joins TRBV3-1 (or the pseudogene TRBV3-2) to TRBJ2-3, with D possibly TRBD2 on 5 matching bases. Per the germline V gene, CDR1 is LGHDT and CDR2 is YNNKEL (reference sequence). V was shortened by 4 bases and J by 5 bases, with 22 bases between the two germline ends. This CDR3 has 17 residues. The CDR3 region is CASSLPSGSLGGDTQYF. The CDR3 DNA follows: TGTGCCAGCAGCCTCCCCAGTGGGAGCTTAGGAGGAGATACGCAGTATTTT.

The chain carries TRBV6-5 and TRBJ1-1, with 11 bases that match TRBD1. V dropped 8 bases and J dropped 5; count of bases not matched to a gene: 10. The CDR3 length is 15 residues. Germline V CDR1 and CDR2: MNHEY, SVGAGI. CDR3 bases: TGTGCCAGCGACGTGGACAGGGGGCTGGGTACTGAAGCTTTCTTT. Its protein is CASDVDRGLGTEAFF.

The genes are TRBV28 and TRBJ1-4, with D possibly TRBD1 on 6 matching bases. Germline V gene data show CDR1 as MDHEN and CDR2 as SYDVKM. The CDR3 is 20 amino acids. The V end lost 2 bases, the J end lost 4 bases, and 26 bases lay between the germline ends. The DNA of the CDR3 is TGTGCCAGCAGTTTAATGGACCCCTGGACGGAGGGGGGGGGTAATGAAAAACTGTTTTTT. Encoded protein: CASSLMDPWTEGGGNEKLFF. Drawing the rest from reference TRBV28 and TRBJ1-4, the complete variable domain is DVKVTQSSRYLVKRTGEKVFLECVQDMDHENMFWYRQDPGLGLRLIYFSYDVKMKEKGDIPEGYSVSREKKERFSLILESASTNQTSMYLCASSLMDPWTEGGGNEKLFFGSGTQLSVL.

This chain joins TRBV7-9 and TRBJ1-2, with 11 bases lining up with TRBD1. Germline CDR1 is SEHNR and CDR2 is FQNEAQ (reference sequence). The CDR3 has 17 residues. The V gene end was trimmed by 4 bases and the J gene end by 4 bases; junction bases not matched to a gene: 11. The CDR3 DNA is TGTGCCAGCAGCTCTAGGACAGGGGGCGAGTTCGGCTATGGCTACACCTTC. It specifies CASSSRTGGEFGYGYTF.

V gene TRBV6-2 or TRBV6-3 combines with J gene TRBJ2-1, with a weak D call TRBD2 (6 bases). V gave up 2 bases and J gave up 0 bases, with 14 bases separating them. Germline loops: CDR1 MNHEY, CDR2 SVGEGT. The CDR3 contains 17 residues. In DNA, the CDR3 is TGTGCCAGCAGTTACGGGACTCGGCGGGGCTCCTACAATGAGCAGTTCTTC. This codes for CASSYGTRRGSYNEQFF.